Included here is one T cell receptor beta chain sequence, with context. The germline gives CDR1 SGHTA, CDR2 FQGNSA. The CDR3 totals 17 residues. The trim removed 5 bases at V and 4 bases at J, leaving 13 bases unmatched. The source of the sample is a study of shared clonotypes between healthy human individuals. Only CD45RO-negative cells positively selected for CCR7 counted as naive CD8 cells, so terminally differentiated effector memory CD45RA+ cells were excluded. The assay was immunoSEQ multiplex PCR, and TCRdb's table has in-frame clones only and misses some. The sample yields about 2.1 million clones, roughly 93% seen once.

The chain combines TRBV7-2 with TRBJ2-3; 9 bases map to TRBD1. This clonotype originated in a man aged 18 to 30 in good health. Some clones in this sample may be carry-over from other donors' samples. The sample comprised naive CD8+ T cells from PBMCs. DNA for the CDR3: TGTGCCAGCAGCCACCGCCCATGGACAGGGGAAGCAGATACGCAGTATTTT. Translating it yields CASSHRPWTGEADTQYF.